This is a list of T cell receptor beta chains from one sample in a study of control samples from healthy donors and cancer patients. Using immunoSEQ multiplex PCR, the repertoire was profiled, and TCRdb retains in-frame clones only, with some absent. The sample lists around 250,000 clones, over 70% occurring once. The sample comprised PBMCs. The receptors derive from a woman aged 55-75 years with lung cancer. CDR3s include the opening cysteine and the closing phenylalanine or tryptophan. D genes are given only for firm matches. Where a row states a size, it is once, few, many or the class of an expanded clone; other rows omit it.

CDR3nt: TGTGCCAGCAGTCCCGGACTAGCGGGGGGGAATGAGCAGTTCTTC; CDR3aa: CASSPGLAGGNEQFF; j_gene: TRBJ2-1; d_gene: TRBD2; v_gene: TRBV2; abundance: NA
CDR3nt: TGTGCCAGCAGTGAAGCGGTGACAGGGATAGGCTACACCTTC; CDR3aa: CASSEAVTGIGYTF; j_gene: TRBJ1-2; d_gene: TRBD1; v_gene: TRBV2; abundance: few
CDR3nt: TGTGCCAGCAGTCCTCGACAGGGTAGCCACGAGCAGTACTTC; CDR3aa: CASSPRQGSHEQYF; j_gene: TRBJ2-7; d_gene: TRBD1; v_gene: TRBV6-5; abundance: many
CDR3nt: TGTGCCAGCCGACTCTCGGGGGCCGATGAAAAACTGTTTTTT; CDR3aa: CASRLSGADEKLFF; j_gene: TRBJ1-4; d_gene: NA; v_gene: TRBV19; abundance: NA
CDR3nt: TGTGCCAGCAGGGGGAGCGGGAGTTACAATGAGCAGTTCTTC; CDR3aa: CASRGSGSYNEQFF; j_gene: TRBJ2-1; d_gene: TRBD2; v_gene: TRBV28; abundance: NA
CDR3nt: TGTGCCAGTAGAGTGGAAGGAGGCTATGGCTACACCTTC; CDR3aa: CASRVEGGYGYTF; j_gene: TRBJ1-2; d_gene: NA; v_gene: TRBV19; abundance: NA
CDR3nt: TGTGCCATCAGTGAACTACCGGGGGAGACTGAAGCTTTCTTT; CDR3aa: CAISELPGETEAFF; j_gene: TRBJ1-1; d_gene: NA; v_gene: TRBV10-3; abundance: NA
CDR3nt: TGTGCCAGCAGCTTACAGGGGTCCTACAATGAGCAGTTCTTC; CDR3aa: CASSLQGSYNEQFF; j_gene: TRBJ2-1; d_gene: NA; v_gene: TRBV7-3; abundance: NA
CDR3nt: TGTGCCAGCAGTCCCGACAGCGGACGCTCCTACGAGCAGTACTTC; CDR3aa: CASSPDSGRSYEQYF; j_gene: TRBJ2-7; d_gene: NA; v_gene: TRBV6-5; abundance: once
CDR3nt: TGCGCCAGCAGGCAAGACCCCTCTACAGCCTATGGCTACACCTTC; CDR3aa: CASRQDPSTAYGYTF; j_gene: TRBJ1-2; d_gene: NA; v_gene: TRBV5-1; abundance: once
CDR3nt: TGTGCCAGCAGCTTGGCAGGGGAAGAGATCTATCAGCCCCAGCATTTT; CDR3aa: CASSLAGEEIYQPQHF; j_gene: TRBJ1-5; d_gene: NA; v_gene: TRBV5-6; abundance: many
CDR3nt: TGCGCCAGCAGCGGTGGGACAGGGGGTGGCAATGAGCAGTTCTTC; CDR3aa: CASSGGTGGGNEQFF; j_gene: TRBJ2-1; d_gene: TRBD1; v_gene: TRBV5-1; abundance: few
CDR3nt: TGTGCCAGTAGTATAAAGACAGGGACAGACTATGGCTACACCTTC; CDR3aa: CASSIKTGTDYGYTF; j_gene: TRBJ1-2; d_gene: TRBD1; v_gene: TRBV19; abundance: once
CDR3nt: TGTGCCAGCAGTTCCCTTGGAAGTCGCACAGATACGCAGTATTTT; CDR3aa: CASSSLGSRTDTQYF; j_gene: TRBJ2-3; d_gene: NA; v_gene: TRBV27; abundance: once
CDR3nt: TGTGCCTGGAAGGGGACAGGCGTTTACGAGCAGTACTTC; CDR3aa: CAWKGTGVYEQYF; j_gene: TRBJ2-7; d_gene: TRBD1; v_gene: TRBV30; abundance: NA
CDR3nt: TGTGCCAGCAGGAGGGATGCTAACTATGGCTACACCTTC; CDR3aa: CASRRDANYGYTF; j_gene: TRBJ1-2; d_gene: NA; v_gene: TRBV28; abundance: once
CDR3nt: TGTGCCAGCAGTTTTCCCAACCGAGGTCTATATGGCTACACCTTC; CDR3aa: CASSFPNRGLYGYTF; j_gene: TRBJ1-2; d_gene: NA; v_gene: TRBV28; abundance: NA
CDR3nt: TGTGCCAGTACGGTCGGAATCTGGAACACTGAAGCTTTCTTT; CDR3aa: CASTVGIWNTEAFF; j_gene: TRBJ1-1; d_gene: NA; v_gene: TRBV19; abundance: NA
CDR3nt: TGTGCCAGCAGCTCATTTAAGTGGGCCAGGGCCGGGGAGCTGTTTTTT; CDR3aa: CASSSFKWARAGELFF; j_gene: TRBJ2-2; d_gene: NA; v_gene: TRBV5-6; abundance: NA
CDR3nt: TGTGCCAGCAGCTTAGACCGGTATGGCTACACCTTC; CDR3aa: CASSLDRYGYTF; j_gene: TRBJ1-2; d_gene: NA; v_gene: TRBV5-4; abundance: NA
CDR3nt: TGTGCCACCAGCAGAAGCGGGGGGGCCTACAATGAGCAGTTCTTC; CDR3aa: CATSRSGGAYNEQFF; j_gene: TRBJ2-1; d_gene: TRBD2; v_gene: TRBV15; abundance: NA
CDR3nt: TGCGCCAGCAGCTTGGCTCTATCTGGGGGCACAGATACGCAGTATTTT; CDR3aa: CASSLALSGGTDTQYF; j_gene: TRBJ2-3; d_gene: NA; v_gene: TRBV5-1; abundance: NA
CDR3nt: TGTGCCAGCAGAATAGGAGGAGGGACTAGTCAGCCCCAGCATTTT; CDR3aa: CASRIGGGTSQPQHF; j_gene: TRBJ1-5; d_gene: NA; v_gene: TRBV2; abundance: NA
CDR3nt: TGTGCCAGCAGCGTAGAGCCAGGGGGGGACTACGAGCAGTACTTC; CDR3aa: CASSVEPGGDYEQYF; j_gene: TRBJ2-7; d_gene: NA; v_gene: TRBV9; abundance: NA
CDR3nt: TGTGCCAGCAGCCCCCCGGGACTAGCGGATACCGGGGAGCTGTTTTTT; CDR3aa: CASSPPGLADTGELFF; j_gene: TRBJ2-2; d_gene: TRBD2; v_gene: TRBV7-8; abundance: NA
CDR3nt: TGTGCCAGTAAGTGGACAGAAAACACCGGGGAGCTGTTTTTT; CDR3aa: CASKWTENTGELFF; j_gene: TRBJ2-2; d_gene: NA; v_gene: TRBV19; abundance: NA